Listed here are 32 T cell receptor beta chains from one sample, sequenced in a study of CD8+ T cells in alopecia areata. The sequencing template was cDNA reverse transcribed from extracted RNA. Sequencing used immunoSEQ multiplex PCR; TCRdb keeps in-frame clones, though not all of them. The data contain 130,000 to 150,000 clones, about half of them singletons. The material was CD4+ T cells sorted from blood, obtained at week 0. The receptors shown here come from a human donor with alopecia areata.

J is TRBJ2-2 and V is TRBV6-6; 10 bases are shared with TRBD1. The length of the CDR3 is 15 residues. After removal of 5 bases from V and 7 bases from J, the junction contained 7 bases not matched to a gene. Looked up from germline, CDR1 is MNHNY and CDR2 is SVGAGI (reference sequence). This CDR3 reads CASSGGQGMSGELFF. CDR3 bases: TGTGCCAGCAGTGGGGGACAGGGGATGAGCGGGGAGCTGTTTTTT.

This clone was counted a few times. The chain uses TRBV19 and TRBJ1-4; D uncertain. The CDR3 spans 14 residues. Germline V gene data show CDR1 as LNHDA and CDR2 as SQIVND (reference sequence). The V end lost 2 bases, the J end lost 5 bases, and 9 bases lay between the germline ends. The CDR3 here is CASSISTANEKLFF. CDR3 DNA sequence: TGTGCCAGTAGTATAAGTACCGCAAATGAAAAACTGTTTTTT.

The CDR3 nucleotides are TGCGCCAGCAGACCCGGACAGGGAAACATGAACACTGAAGCTTTCTTT. Protein sequence: CASRPGQGNMNTEAFF. The chain carries TRBV23-1 and TRBJ1-1, with 8 bases lining up with TRBD1. TRBV23-1 is assigned to the ORF class and has an uncertain function. V trimming: 6 bases; J trimming: 0 bases; junction bases outside the gene matches: 9. The CDR3 is 16 amino acids.

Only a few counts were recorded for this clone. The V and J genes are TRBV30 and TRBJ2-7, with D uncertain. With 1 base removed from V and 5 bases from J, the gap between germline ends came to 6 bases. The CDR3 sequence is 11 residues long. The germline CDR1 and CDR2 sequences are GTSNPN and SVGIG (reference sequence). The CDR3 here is CAWSASNEQYF. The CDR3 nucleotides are TGTGCCTGGAGTGCGTCTAACGAGCAGTACTTC.

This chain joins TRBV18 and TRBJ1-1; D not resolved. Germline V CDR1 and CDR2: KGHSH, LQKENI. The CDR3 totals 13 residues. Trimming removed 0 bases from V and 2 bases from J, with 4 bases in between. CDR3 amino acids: CASSPPGNTEAFF. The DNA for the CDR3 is TGTGCCAGCTCACCACCGGGCAACACTGAAGCTTTCTTT. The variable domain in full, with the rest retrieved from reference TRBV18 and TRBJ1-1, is NAGVMQNPRHLVRRRGQEARLRCSPMKGHSHVYWYRQLPEEGLKFMVYLQKENIIDESGMPKERFSAEFPKEGPSILRIQQVVRGDSAAYFCASSPPGNTEAFFGQGTRLTVV.

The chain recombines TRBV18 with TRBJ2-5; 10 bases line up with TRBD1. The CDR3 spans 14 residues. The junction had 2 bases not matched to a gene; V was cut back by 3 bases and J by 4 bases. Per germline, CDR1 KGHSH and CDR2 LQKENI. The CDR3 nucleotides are TGTGCCAGCTCACCGGGACAGGGGATAGAGACCCAGTACTTC. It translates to CASSPGQGIETQYF.

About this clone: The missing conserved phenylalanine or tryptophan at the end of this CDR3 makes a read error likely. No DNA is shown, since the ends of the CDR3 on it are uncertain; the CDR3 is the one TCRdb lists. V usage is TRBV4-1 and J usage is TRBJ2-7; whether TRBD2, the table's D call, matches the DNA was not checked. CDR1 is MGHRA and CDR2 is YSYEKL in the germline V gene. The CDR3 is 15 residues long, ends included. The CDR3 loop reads CASSQDRGGAEGLII.

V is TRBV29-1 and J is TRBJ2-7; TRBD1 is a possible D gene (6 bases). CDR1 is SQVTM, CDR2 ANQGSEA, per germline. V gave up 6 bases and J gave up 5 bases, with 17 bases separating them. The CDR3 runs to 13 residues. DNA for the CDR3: TGCAGCGTACGAAGAGACAGGCAAGACGAGCAGTACTTC. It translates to CSVRRDRQDEQYF.

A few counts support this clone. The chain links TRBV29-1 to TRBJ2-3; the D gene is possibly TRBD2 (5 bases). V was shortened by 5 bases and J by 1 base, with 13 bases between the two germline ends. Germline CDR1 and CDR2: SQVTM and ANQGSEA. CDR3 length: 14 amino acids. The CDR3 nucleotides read TGCAGCGTTCGGCGGGCGGGCCGCACAGATACGCAGTATTTT. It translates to CSVRRAGRTDTQYF.

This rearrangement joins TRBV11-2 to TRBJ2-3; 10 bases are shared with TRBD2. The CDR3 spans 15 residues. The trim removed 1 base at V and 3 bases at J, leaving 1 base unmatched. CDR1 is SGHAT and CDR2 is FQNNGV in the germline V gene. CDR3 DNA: TGTGCCAGCAGCTTAGGGACTAGCGGTACAGATACGCAGTATTTT. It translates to CASSLGTSGTDTQYF.

This chain's CDR3 is CASSSTTGRYEQYF. The DNA for the CDR3 is TGTGCCAGCAGTTCCACGACAGGGAGGTACGAGCAGTACTTC. The V call is TRBV6-5, the J call TRBJ2-7; tentatively, D is TRBD1 (7 bases). The CDR3 extends over 14 amino acids. CDR1 is MNHEY, CDR2 SVGAGI, per germline. V was clipped by 4 bases and J by 4 bases, with 14 bases between them.

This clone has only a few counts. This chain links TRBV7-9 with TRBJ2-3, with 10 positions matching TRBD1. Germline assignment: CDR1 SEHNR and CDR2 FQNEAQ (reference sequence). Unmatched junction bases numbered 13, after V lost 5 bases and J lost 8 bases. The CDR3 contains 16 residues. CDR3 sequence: CASSPLGQGGSGTQYF. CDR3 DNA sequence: TGTGCCAGCAGCCCCCTTGGACAGGGGGGTTCGGGTACGCAGTATTTT.

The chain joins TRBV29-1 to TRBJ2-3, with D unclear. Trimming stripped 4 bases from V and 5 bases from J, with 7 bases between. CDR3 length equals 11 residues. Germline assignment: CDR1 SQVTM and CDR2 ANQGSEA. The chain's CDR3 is CSVVWGDTQYF. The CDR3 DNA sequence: TGCAGCGTTGTATGGGGAGATACGCAGTATTTT.

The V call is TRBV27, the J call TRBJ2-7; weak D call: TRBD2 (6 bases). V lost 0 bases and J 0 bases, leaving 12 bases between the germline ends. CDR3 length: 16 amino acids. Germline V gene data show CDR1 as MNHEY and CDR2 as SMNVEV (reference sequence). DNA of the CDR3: TGTGCCAGCAGTTTATCGTGGAGGGGTCACTCCTACGAGCAGTACTTC. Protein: CASSLSWRGHSYEQYF.

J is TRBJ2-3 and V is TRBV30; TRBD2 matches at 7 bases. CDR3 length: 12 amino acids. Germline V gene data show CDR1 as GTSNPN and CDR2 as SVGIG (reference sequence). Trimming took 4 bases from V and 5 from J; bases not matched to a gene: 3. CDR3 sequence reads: CAWTGGVDTQYF. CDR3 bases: TGTGCCTGGACGGGAGGTGTAGATACGCAGTATTTT.

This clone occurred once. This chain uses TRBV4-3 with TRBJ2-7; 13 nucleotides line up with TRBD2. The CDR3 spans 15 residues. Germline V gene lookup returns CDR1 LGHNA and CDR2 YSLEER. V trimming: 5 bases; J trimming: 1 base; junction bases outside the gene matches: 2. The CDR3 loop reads CASSGGLAGSYEQYF. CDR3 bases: TGCGCCAGCAGCGGGGGACTAGCGGGGTCCTACGAGCAGTACTTC.

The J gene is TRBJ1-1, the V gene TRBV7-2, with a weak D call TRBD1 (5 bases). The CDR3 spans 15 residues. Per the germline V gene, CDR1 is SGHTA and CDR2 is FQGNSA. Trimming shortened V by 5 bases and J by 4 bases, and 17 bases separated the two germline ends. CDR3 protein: CASSPEDSEGTEAFF. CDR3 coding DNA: TGTGCCAGCAGCCCAGAAGACAGTGAGGGCACTGAAGCTTTCTTT. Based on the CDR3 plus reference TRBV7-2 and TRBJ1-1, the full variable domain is GAGVSQSPSNKVTEKGKDVELRCDPISGHTALYWYRQSLGQGLEFLIYFQGNSAPDKSGLPSDRFSAERTGGSVSTLTIQRTQQEDSAVYLCASSPEDSEGTEAFFGQGTRLTVV.

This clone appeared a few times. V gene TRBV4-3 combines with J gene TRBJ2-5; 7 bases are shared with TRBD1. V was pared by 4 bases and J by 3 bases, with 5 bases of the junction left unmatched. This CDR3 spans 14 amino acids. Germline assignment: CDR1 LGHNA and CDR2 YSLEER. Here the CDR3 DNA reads TGCGCCAGCAGCCGGTCCAGGGGGAAAGAGACCCAGTACTTC. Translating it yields CASSRSRGKETQYF.

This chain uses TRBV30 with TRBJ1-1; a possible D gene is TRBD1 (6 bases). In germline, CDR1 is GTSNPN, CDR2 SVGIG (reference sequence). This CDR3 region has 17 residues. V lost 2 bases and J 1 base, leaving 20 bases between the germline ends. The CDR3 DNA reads TGTGCCTGGAGTTCAAGAGTGGACAGTTTGACGAACACTGAAGCTTTCTTT. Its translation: CAWSSRVDSLTNTEAFF.

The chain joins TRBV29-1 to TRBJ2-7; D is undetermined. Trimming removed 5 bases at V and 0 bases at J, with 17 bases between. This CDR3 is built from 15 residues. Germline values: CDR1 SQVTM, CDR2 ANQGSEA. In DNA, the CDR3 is TGCAGCGTTCGGTCTCTCACCGAAAACTCCTACGAGCAGTACTTC. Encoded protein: CSVRSLTENSYEQYF.

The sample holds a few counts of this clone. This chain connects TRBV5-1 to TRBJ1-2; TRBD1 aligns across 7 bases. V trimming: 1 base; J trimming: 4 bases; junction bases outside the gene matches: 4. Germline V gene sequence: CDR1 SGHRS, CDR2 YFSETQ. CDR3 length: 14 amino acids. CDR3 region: CASSLSDRAYGYTF. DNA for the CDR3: TGCGCCAGCAGCTTGAGCGACAGGGCCTATGGCTACACCTTC.

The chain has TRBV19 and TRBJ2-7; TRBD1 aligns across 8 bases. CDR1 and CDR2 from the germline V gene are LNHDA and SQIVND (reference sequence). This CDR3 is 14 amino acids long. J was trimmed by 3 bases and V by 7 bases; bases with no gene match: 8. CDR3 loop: CASKPDRALYEQYF. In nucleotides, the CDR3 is TGTGCCAGTAAACCGGACAGGGCCCTCTACGAGCAGTACTTC.

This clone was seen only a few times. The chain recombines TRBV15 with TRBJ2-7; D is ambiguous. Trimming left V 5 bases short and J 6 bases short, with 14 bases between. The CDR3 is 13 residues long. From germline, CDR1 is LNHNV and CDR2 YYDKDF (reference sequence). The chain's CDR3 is CATSLERVSEQYF. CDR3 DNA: TGTGCCACCAGCCTCGAGCGAGTGAGCGAGCAGTACTTC. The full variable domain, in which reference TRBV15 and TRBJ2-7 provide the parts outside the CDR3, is DAMVIQNPRYQVTQFGKPVTLSCSQTLNHNVMYWYQQKSSQAPKLLFHYYDKDFNNEADTPDNFQSRRPNTSFCFLDIRSPGLGDTAMYLCATSLERVSEQYFGPGTRLTVT.

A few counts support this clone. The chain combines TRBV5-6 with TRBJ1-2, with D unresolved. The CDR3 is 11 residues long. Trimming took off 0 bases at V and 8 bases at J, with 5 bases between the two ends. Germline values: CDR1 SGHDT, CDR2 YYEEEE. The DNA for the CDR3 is TGTGCCAGCAGCTTGGATAGGGGCTACACCTTC. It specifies CASSLDRGYTF.

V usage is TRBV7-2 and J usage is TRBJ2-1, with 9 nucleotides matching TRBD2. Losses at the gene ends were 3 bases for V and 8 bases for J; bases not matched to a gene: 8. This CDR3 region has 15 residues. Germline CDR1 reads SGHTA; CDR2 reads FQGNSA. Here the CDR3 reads CASSFAGGPGDEQFF. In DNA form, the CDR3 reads TGTGCCAGCAGCTTTGCGGGAGGGCCAGGGGATGAGCAGTTCTTC.

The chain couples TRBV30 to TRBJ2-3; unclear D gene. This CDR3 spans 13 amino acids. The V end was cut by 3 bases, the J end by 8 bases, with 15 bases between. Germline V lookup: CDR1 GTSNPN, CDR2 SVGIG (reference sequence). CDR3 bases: TGTGCCTGGAGCGCCAACCGGATGTCTACGCAGTATTTT. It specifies CAWSANRMSTQYF.

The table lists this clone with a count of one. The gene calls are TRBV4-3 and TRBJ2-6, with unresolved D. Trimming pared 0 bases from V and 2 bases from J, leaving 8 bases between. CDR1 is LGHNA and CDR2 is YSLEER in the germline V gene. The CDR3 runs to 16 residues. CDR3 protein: CASSQEGGAGANVLTF. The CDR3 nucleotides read TGCGCCAGCAGCCAAGAGGGTGGAGCTGGGGCCAACGTCCTGACTTTC.

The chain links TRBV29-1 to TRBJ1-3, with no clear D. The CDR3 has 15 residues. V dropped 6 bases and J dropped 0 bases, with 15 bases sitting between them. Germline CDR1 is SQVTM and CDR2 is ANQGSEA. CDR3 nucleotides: TGCAGCGTAGTTGACCCCTTGAGCTCTGGAAACACCATATATTTT. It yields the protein CSVVDPLSSGNTIYF.

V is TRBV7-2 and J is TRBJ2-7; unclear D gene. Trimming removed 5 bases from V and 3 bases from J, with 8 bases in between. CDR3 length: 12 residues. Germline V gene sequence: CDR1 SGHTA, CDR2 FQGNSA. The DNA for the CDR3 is TGTGCCAGCAGCCTGTCCAACTACGAGCAGTACTTC. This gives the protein CASSLSNYEQYF.

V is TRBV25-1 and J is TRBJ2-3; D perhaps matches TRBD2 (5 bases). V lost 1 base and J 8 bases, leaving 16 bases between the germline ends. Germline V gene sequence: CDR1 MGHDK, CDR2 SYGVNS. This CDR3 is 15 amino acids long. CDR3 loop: CASSESSLDGGTQYF. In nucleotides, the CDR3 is TGTGCCAGCAGTGAATCCTCCTTGGACGGAGGTACGCAGTATTTT. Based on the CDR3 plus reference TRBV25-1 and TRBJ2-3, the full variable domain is EADIYQTPRYLVIGTGKKITLECSQTMGHDKMYWYQQDPGMELHLIHYSYGVNSTEKGDLSSESTVSRIRTEHFPLTLESARPSHTSQYLCASSESSLDGGTQYFGPGTRLTVL.

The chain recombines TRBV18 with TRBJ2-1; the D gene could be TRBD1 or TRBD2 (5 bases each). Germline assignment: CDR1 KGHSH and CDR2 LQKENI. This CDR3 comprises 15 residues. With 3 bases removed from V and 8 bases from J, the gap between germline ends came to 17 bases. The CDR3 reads CASSPGRDPWDEQFF. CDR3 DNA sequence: TGTGCCAGCTCACCGGGTAGGGACCCCTGGGATGAGCAGTTCTTC.

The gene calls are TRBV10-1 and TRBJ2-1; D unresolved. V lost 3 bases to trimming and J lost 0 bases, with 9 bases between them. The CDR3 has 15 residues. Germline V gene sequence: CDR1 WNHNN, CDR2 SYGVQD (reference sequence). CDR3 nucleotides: TGCGCCAGCAGTGATGGTTTAAGCTCCTACAATGAGCAGTTCTTC. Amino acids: CASSDGLSSYNEQFF.